The 27 T cell receptor beta chains in this list originate from one sample, sequenced in a study of patients and donors after allogeneic stem cell transplantation. Each CDR3 protein is one row after TCRdb ran MiXCR on the RT-PCR reads. The profile covers 150,000 to 250,000 distinct CDR3 sequences, with about 40% appearing a single time and 33% taken by the ten largest. Specimen: blood, either unsorted or a sorted T cell fraction (not recorded which). These receptors all come from a human donor who was either an allogeneic HSCT recipient or a stem cell or donor lymphocyte infusion donor (not recorded which). It is not recorded whose cells these are; they may come from a transplant donor.

The chain joins TRBV4-1 to TRBJ1-2, with a weak D call TRBD1 (5 bases). V was cut by 1 base and J by 6 bases, with 15 bases left in between. Germline-derived CDR1 and CDR2 are MGHRA and YSYEKL. CDR3 size: 15 residues. For the CDR3, the DNA is TGCGCCAGCAGCCAAGTTGGCGGACAAGCCAATGGCTACACCTTC. The encoded protein is CASSQVGGQANGYTF.

With respect to this clonotype: At one of its ends the junction is not consistent with the germline gene, which may arise from a read error. This chain uses TRBV6-6 with TRBJ1-2; TRBD1 matches at 9 bases. This CDR3 is 16 amino acids long. CDR1 is MNHNY, CDR2 SVGAGI, per germline (reference sequence). The CDR3 reads CACSYRTGADVNGYTF. DNA of the CDR3: TGTGCCTGCAGTTACCGGACAGGGGCCGATGTCAATGGCTACACCTTC.

The V and J genes are TRBV4-3 and TRBJ2-7; D not certain. The germline V gene has CDR1 LGHNA and CDR2 YSLEER. V lost 2 bases to trimming and J lost 0 bases, with 14 bases between them. This CDR3 comprises 16 residues. The CDR3 loop reads CASSQNILPSSYEQYF. The CDR3, as DNA: TGCGCCAGCAGCCAAAATATACTTCCCAGCTCCTACGAGCAGTACTTC.

This clonotype appeared a few times. V gene TRBV7-9 combines with J gene TRBJ1-2; TRBD1 might be the D (5 bases). V lost 3 bases, J lost 6 bases, and 8 bases lay in between. CDR3 length: 12 residues. Germline CDR1 SEHNR, CDR2 FQNEAQ (reference sequence). CDR3 DNA: TGTGCCAGCAGCTTCAGGGTTCATGGCTACACCTTC. It specifies CASSFRVHGYTF. Full variable domain (remainder filled in from reference TRBV7-9 and TRBJ1-2): DTGVSQNPRHKITKRGQNVTFRCDPISEHNRLYWYRQTLGQGPEFLTYFQNEAQLEKSRLLSDRFSAERPKGSFSTLEIQRTEQGDSAMYLCASSFRVHGYTFGSGTRLTVV.

The chain joins TRBV29-1 to TRBJ1-1; D is unresolved. Germline V gives CDR1 SQVTM, CDR2 ANQGSEA. Trimming left V 5 bases short and J 0 bases short, with 10 bases between. This CDR3 is built from 13 residues. The CDR3 DNA reads as TGCAGCGTTCTTCGGGCATTGAACACTGAAGCTTTCTTT. It codes for CSVLRALNTEAFF.

The CDR3 sequence is CASSLHLAGVPYNEQFF. CDR3 DNA: TGTGCCAGCAGTCTCCATCTAGCGGGAGTCCCCTACAATGAGCAGTTCTTC. The chain employs TRBV28 and TRBJ2-1, with 10 nucleotides matching TRBD2. After removal of 5 bases from V and 2 bases from J, the junction contained 9 bases not matched to a gene. Germline CDR1 MDHEN, CDR2 SYDVKM. There are 17 residues in the CDR3.

This clonotype was seen only a few times. CDR3 sequence: CATSRAGQLNQPQHF. CDR3 DNA: TGTGCCACCAGCAGAGCAGGACAGCTCAATCAGCCCCAGCATTTT. The chain joins TRBV15 to TRBJ1-5, with D perhaps TRBD1 (6 bases). The CDR3 is 15 residues long. V was pared by 1 base and J by 3 bases, with 10 bases between. Germline V gene data show CDR1 as LNHNV and CDR2 as YYDKDF (reference sequence).

This clonotype was detected only a few times. The gene calls are TRBV9 and TRBJ2-7, with D possibly TRBD1 on 5 matching bases. V was shortened by 0 bases and J by 6 bases, with 13 bases between the two germline ends. This CDR3 has 14 residues. Germline V gene sequence: CDR1 SGDLS, CDR2 YYNGEE. Here the CDR3 reads CASSVGGGASEQYF. CDR3 nucleotides: TGTGCCAGCAGCGTAGGAGGTGGGGCCAGCGAGCAGTACTTC.

There are a few counts of this clonotype. The V call is TRBV4-3, the J call TRBJ1-3, with D perhaps TRBD1 (5 bases). The CDR3 has 16 residues. Between the trimmed V and J ends, which lost 0 bases and 3 bases, there was a span of 12 bases. Germline V gives CDR1 LGHNA, CDR2 YSLEER. CDR3 loop: CASSQEQGRDGNTIYF. The CDR3, as DNA: TGCGCCAGCAGCCAAGAACAAGGCAGGGATGGAAACACCATATATTTT.

The chain is built from TRBV10-3 and TRBJ1-1; TRBD1 agrees at 8 bases. CDR3 size: 14 residues. V lost 4 bases and J lost 4; bases outside the gene matches: 5. Germline-derived CDR1 and CDR2 are ENHRY and SYGVKD. This CDR3 is CAISADRGGTEAFF. DNA for the CDR3: TGTGCCATCAGTGCTGACAGGGGAGGCACTGAAGCTTTCTTT.

At least ten counts were recorded for this clonotype. The J gene is TRBJ2-1, the V gene TRBV5-1, with 11 bases matching TRBD2. The CDR3 contains 16 residues. CDR1 and CDR2 (germline): SGHRS, YFSETQ. V shed 0 bases, J shed 8 bases, and the junction held 7 bases outside the gene matches. The CDR3 is CASSLVLAGGLDEQFF. The CDR3, as DNA: TGCGCCAGCAGCTTGGTTCTAGCGGGAGGACTTGATGAGCAGTTCTTC.

The chain is built from TRBV5-1 and TRBJ1-3, with a possible D match to TRBD1 (5 bases). This CDR3 has 16 amino acids. V was cut by 0 bases and J by 0 bases, with 10 bases left in between. Germline lookup yields CDR1 SGHRS and CDR2 YFSETQ. The CDR3 DNA reads as TGCGCCAGCAGCTTGGGCGACAGCAACTCTGGAAACACCATATATTTT. Its translation: CASSLGDSNSGNTIYF.

The CDR3: CASSRTRYLMPQHF. The CDR3 DNA follows: TGTGCCAGCAGCCGGACGAGATACTTAATGCCCCAGCATTTT. V and J are TRBV3-1 and TRBJ1-5; unclear D gene. From germline, CDR1 is LGHDT and CDR2 YNNKEL (reference sequence). The V and J ends lost 4 bases and 9 bases respectively, with 16 bases between them. This CDR3 contains 14 residues.

The V gene is TRBV6-6, the J gene TRBJ2-1; D gene uncertain. The germline V and J ends were trimmed by 6 bases and 12 bases, with 15 bases remaining between them. Germline assignment: CDR1 MNHNY and CDR2 SVGAGI (reference sequence). The CDR3 runs 12 residues. The CDR3 DNA is TGTGCCAGCAGCCAGGCTGGCCCTGCGCAGTTCTTC. This translates into CASSQAGPAQFF.

The chain has TRBV12-3 or TRBV12-4 and TRBJ2-5; D is undetermined. V dropped 8 bases and J dropped 7 bases, with 20 bases sitting between them. The CDR3 has 14 residues. CDR3 bases: TGTGCCAGCCTTTTAGGGCAGAAGTTGGGGACCCAGTACTTC. Amino acids: CASLLGQKLGTQYF.

This clonotype occurred many times. The chain employs TRBV5-1 and TRBJ2-2; D possibly corresponds to TRBD2 (5 bases). CDR3 size: 15 residues. From germline, CDR1 is SGHRS and CDR2 YFSETQ. The V gene lost 0 bases and the J gene lost 1 base, with 7 bases spanning the gap. The CDR3, as DNA: TGCGCCAGCAGCTTGGACACTAGGAACACCGGGGAGCTGTTTTTT. The encoded protein is CASSLDTRNTGELFF. Full variable domain (rest looked up from reference TRBV5-1 and TRBJ2-2): KAGVTQTPRYLIKTRGQQVTLSCSPISGHRSVSWYQQTPGQGLQFLFEYFSETQRNKGNFPGRFSGRQFSNSRSEMNVSTLELGDSALYLCASSLDTRNTGELFFGEGSRLTVL.

The J gene is TRBJ1-1, the V gene TRBV5-5; maybe TRBD1 (6 bases). Deletions cut 0 bases from V and 4 bases from J, with 13 bases between. The germline V gene encodes CDR1 SGHKS and CDR2 YYEKEE (reference sequence). The CDR3 is 15 residues long. The CDR3 sequence is CASSLVGGASTEAFF. Written as DNA, the CDR3 is TGTGCCAGCAGCTTGGTTGGGGGCGCCAGCACTGAAGCTTTCTTT.

This clonotype was observed many times. The chain recombines TRBV5-8 with TRBJ1-2; D might be TRBD1 (5 bases). V was cut by 4 bases and J by 1 base, with 14 bases left in between. The CDR3 consists of 15 residues. Per germline, CDR1 SGHTS and CDR2 YDEGEE. CDR3 region: CASSPRGSRNYGYTF. For the CDR3, the DNA is TGTGCCAGCAGCCCCCGGGGGAGTCGTAACTATGGCTACACCTTC.

This clonotype occurred a few times. The J gene is TRBJ2-7, the V gene TRBV6-5, with 7 bases aligning to TRBD1. The CDR3 runs 13 residues. CDR1 is MNHEY and CDR2 is SVGAGI in the germline V gene. Trimming at V came to 6 bases and at J to 4 bases, leaving 6 bases not matched to a gene. The CDR3 here is CASRRQGGYEQYF. The DNA for the CDR3 is TGTGCCAGCAGGCGACAGGGTGGGTACGAGCAGTACTTC.

This clonotype has just a few counts. This sequence joins TRBV5-1 and TRBJ1-1; D call uncertain. CDR1 and CDR2 from the germline V gene are SGHRS and YFSETQ. This CDR3 is 15 amino acids long. The V gene lost 4 bases and the J gene lost 7 bases, with 20 bases spanning the gap. Written as DNA, the CDR3 is TGCGCCAGCAGCGGCAGGACGAGGACGGCTGGTGAAGCTTTCTTT. Its translation: CASSGRTRTAGEAFF.

This chain joins TRBV12-3 or TRBV12-4 and TRBJ1-5, with 8 bases that match TRBD1. V lost 7 bases to trimming and J lost 7 bases; unmatched junction nucleotides: 9. This CDR3 spans 14 amino acids. This chain's CDR3 is CASTKTGVKQPQHF. The DNA of the CDR3 is TGTGCCAGCACCAAGACAGGGGTAAAGCAGCCCCAGCATTTT.

This clonotype was recorded a few times. V is TRBV5-1 and J is TRBJ1-3; D perhaps matches TRBD1 (6 bases). Germline V CDR1 and CDR2: SGHRS, YFSETQ. V was shortened by 4 bases and J by 2 bases, with 10 bases between the two germline ends. The length of the CDR3 is 14 residues. The DNA of the CDR3 is TGCGCCAGCAGCCTATCAGGGGCTGGAAACACCATATATTTT. This sequence encodes CASSLSGAGNTIYF. The whole variable domain, remainder taken from reference TRBV5-1 and TRBJ1-3, is KAGVTQTPRYLIKTRGQQVTLSCSPISGHRSVSWYQQTPGQGLQFLFEYFSETQRNKGNFPGRFSGRQFSNSRSEMNVSTLELGDSALYLCASSLSGAGNTIYFGEGSWLTVV.

V usage is TRBV4-3 and J usage is TRBJ2-3; D ambiguous. The CDR3 has 16 residues. Trimming pared 1 base from V and 3 bases from J, leaving 14 bases between. Per the germline V gene, CDR1 is LGHNA and CDR2 is YSLEER. The CDR3 bases are TGCGCCAGCAGCCAAGGGCGGATCCCACCTACAGATACGCAGTATTTT. Translation: CASSQGRIPPTDTQYF.

A remark on this clonotype: It may be a read error: a sequence one base away is much more abundant. V is TRBV7-2 and J is TRBJ1-1; no definite D call. The germline V gene has CDR1 SGHTA and CDR2 FQGNSA. Trimming removed 4 bases from V and 3 bases from J, with 3 bases in between. The CDR3 spans 11 residues. The CDR3 DNA reads TGTGCCAGCAGCTATCACACTGAAGCTTTCTTT. This gives the protein CASSYHTEAFF.

The chain couples TRBV4-3 to TRBJ1-1; D gene uncertain. The germline V and J ends were trimmed by 1 base and 1 base, with 10 bases remaining between them. Germline V gene data show CDR1 as LGHNA and CDR2 as YSLEER. The CDR3 length is 15 residues. CDR3 protein: CASSQVGLTNTEAFF. DNA for the CDR3: TGCGCCAGCAGCCAAGTTGGCCTAACGAACACTGAAGCTTTCTTT.

This clonotype was detected only a few times. The chain joins TRBV5-1 to TRBJ2-3, with 9 bases matching TRBD2. Germline CDR1 SGHRS, CDR2 YFSETQ. V dropped 0 bases and J dropped 4; count of bases not matched to a gene: 6. CDR3 size: 16 residues. CDR3 DNA: TGCGCCAGCAGCTTGGGTTTAGCGGGAGTGGCAGATACGCAGTATTTT. The encoded protein is CASSLGLAGVADTQYF. The whole variable domain, remainder taken from reference TRBV5-1 and TRBJ2-3, is KAGVTQTPRYLIKTRGQQVTLSCSPISGHRSVSWYQQTPGQGLQFLFEYFSETQRNKGNFPGRFSGRQFSNSRSEMNVSTLELGDSALYLCASSLGLAGVADTQYFGPGTRLTVL.

For the CDR3, the DNA is TGTGCCAGCAGCTCCGCCCCCACCTACGGTGAGCAGTTCTTC. Its protein product is CASSSAPTYGEQFF. The V and J genes are TRBV7-9 and TRBJ2-1; D unclear. Trimming removed 4 bases at V and 9 bases at J, with 16 bases between. Per germline, CDR1 SEHNR and CDR2 FQNEAQ (reference sequence). The length of the CDR3 is 14 residues.